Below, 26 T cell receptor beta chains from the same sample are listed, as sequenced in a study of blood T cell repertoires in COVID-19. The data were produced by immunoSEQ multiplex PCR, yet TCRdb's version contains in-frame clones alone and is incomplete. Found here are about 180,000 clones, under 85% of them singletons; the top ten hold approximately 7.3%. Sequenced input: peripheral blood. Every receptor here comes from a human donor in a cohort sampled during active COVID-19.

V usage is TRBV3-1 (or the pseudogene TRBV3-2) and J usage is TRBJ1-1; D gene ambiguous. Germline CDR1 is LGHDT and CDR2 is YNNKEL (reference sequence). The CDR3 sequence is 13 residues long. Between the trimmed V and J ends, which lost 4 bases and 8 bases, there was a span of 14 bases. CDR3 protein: CASSLRLGTEAFF. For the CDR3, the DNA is TGTGCCAGCAGCCTTCGACTAGGAACCGAAGCTTTCTTT.

CDR3 sequence reads: CASSLLAGGRNEQFF. The CDR3 DNA sequence: TGTGCCAGCAGCTTACTAGCGGGGGGGAGGAATGAGCAGTTCTTC. The chain joins TRBV7-3 to TRBJ2-1; TRBD2 agrees at 12 bases. The CDR3 runs to 15 residues. The germline gives CDR1 SGHTA, CDR2 FQGTGA. The V segment lost 2 bases and the J segment 7 bases; nucleotides outside the gene matches: 3.

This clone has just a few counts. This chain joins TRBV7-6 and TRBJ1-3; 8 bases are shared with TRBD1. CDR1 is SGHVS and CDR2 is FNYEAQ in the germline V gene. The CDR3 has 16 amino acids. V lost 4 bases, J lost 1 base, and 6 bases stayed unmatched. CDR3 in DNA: TGTGCCAGCAGCTCACGGACAGGGTCTTCTGGAAACACCATATATTTT. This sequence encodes CASSSRTGSSGNTIYF.

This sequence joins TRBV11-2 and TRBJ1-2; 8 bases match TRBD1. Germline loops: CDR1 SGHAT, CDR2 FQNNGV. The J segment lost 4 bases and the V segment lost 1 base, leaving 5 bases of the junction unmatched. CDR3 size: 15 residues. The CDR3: CASSLGQGIFYGYTF. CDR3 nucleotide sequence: TGTGCCAGCAGCTTAGGACAGGGGATTTTCTATGGCTACACCTTC.

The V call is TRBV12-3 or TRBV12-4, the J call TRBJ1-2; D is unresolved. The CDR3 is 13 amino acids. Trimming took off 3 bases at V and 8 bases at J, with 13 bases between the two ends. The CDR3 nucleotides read TGTGCCAGCAGTTTCTACGGTCTTTCGGGCTACACCTTC. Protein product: CASSFYGLSGYTF.

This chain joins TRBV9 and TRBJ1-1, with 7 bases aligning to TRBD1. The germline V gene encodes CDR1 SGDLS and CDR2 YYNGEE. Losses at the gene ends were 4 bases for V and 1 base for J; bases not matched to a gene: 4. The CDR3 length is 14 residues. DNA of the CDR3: TGTGCCAGCAGCAGGAGGGGGCCGAACACTGAAGCTTTCTTT. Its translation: CASSRRGPNTEAFF.

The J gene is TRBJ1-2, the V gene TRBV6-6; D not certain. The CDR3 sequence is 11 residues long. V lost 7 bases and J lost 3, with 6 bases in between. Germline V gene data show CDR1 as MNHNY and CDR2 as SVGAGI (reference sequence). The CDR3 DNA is TGTGCCAGCAAGCGGGACTATGGCTACACCTTC. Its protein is CASKRDYGYTF.

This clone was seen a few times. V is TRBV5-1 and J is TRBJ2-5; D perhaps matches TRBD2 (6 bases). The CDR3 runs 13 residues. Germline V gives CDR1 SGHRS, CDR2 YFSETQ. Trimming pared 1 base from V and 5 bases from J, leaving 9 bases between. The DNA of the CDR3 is TGCGCCAGCAGCTTGTCGGGGGTCGAGACCCAGTACTTC. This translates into CASSLSGVETQYF.

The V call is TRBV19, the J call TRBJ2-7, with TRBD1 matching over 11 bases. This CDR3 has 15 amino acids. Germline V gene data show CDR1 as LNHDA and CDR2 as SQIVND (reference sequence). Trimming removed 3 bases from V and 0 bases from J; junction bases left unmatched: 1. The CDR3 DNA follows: TGTGCCAGTAGTATGGGGACAGGGGGCTCCTACGAGCAGTACTTC. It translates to CASSMGTGGSYEQYF.

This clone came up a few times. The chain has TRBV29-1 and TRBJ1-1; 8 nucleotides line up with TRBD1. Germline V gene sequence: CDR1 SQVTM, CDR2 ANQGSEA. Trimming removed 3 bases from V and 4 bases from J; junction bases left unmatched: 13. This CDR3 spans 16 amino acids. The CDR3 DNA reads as TGCAGCGTTGACCCAGGGGGCGAGTTCCCGGGCACTGAAGCTTTCTTT. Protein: CSVDPGGEFPGTEAFF.

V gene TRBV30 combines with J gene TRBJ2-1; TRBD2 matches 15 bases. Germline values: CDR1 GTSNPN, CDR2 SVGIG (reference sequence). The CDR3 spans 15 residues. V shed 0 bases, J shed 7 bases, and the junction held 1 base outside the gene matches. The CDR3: CAWSVGTSGGNEQFF. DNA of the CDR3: TGTGCCTGGAGTGTGGGGACTAGCGGGGGGAATGAGCAGTTCTTC.

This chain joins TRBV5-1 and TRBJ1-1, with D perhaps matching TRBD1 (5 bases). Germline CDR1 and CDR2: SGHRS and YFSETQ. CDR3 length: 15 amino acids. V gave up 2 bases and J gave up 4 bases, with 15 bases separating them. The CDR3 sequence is CASSLNGGPGTEAFF. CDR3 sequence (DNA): TGCGCCAGCAGCTTAAACGGGGGTCCGGGCACTGAAGCTTTCTTT.

CDR3 region: CASSEPTGGYGYTF. CDR3 in DNA: TGCGCCAGCAGCGAACCGACAGGGGGCTATGGCTACACCTTC. The chain employs TRBV4-1 and TRBJ1-2; TRBD1 matches at 9 bases. This CDR3 is built from 14 residues. Germline loops: CDR1 MGHRA, CDR2 YSYEKL. V lost 5 bases, J lost 4 bases, and 5 bases stayed unmatched.

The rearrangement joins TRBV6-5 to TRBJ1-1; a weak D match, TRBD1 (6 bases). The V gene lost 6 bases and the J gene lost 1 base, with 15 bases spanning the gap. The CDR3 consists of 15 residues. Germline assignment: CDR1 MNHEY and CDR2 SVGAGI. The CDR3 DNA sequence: TGTGCCAGCAGAACCTTAGGACAGACGAACACTGAAGCTTTCTTT. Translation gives CASRTLGQTNTEAFF.

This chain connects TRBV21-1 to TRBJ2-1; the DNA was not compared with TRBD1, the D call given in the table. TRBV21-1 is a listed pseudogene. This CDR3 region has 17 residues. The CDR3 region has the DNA TGTGCCAGCAGCCGTAGGGGGCCGGGCATCCACTACAATGAGCAGTTCTTC. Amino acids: CASSRRGPGIHYNEQFF.

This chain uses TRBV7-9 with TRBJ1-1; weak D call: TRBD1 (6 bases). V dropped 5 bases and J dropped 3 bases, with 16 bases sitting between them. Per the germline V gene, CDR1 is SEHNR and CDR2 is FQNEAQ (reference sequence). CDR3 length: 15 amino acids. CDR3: CASSPQGFEDTEAFF. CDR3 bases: TGTGCCAGCAGCCCTCAGGGGTTTGAGGACACTGAAGCTTTCTTT. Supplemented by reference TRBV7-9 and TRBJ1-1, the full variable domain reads DTGVSQNPRHKITKRGQNVTFRCDPISEHNRLYWYRQTLGQGPEFLTYFQNEAQLEKSRLLSDRFSAERPKGSFSTLEIQRTEQGDSAMYLCASSPQGFEDTEAFFGQGTRLTVV.

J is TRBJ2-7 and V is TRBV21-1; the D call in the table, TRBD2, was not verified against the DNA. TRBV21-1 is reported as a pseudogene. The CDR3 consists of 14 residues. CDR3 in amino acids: CASSKVSSSGEQYF. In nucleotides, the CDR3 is TGTGCCAGCAGCAAAGTTTCTAGCTCGGGTGAGCAGTACTTC.

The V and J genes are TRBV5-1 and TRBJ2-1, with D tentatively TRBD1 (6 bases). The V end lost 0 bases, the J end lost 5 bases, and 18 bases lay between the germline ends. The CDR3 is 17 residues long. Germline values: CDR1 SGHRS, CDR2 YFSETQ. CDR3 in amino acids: CASSLAATGQENNEQFF. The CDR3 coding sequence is TGCGCCAGCAGCTTGGCGGCCACGGGACAAGAAAACAATGAGCAGTTCTTC.

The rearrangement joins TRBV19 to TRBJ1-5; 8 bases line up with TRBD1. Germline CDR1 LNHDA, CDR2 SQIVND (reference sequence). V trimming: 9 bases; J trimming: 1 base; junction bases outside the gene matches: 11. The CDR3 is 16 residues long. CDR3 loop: CASSKDREGSNQPQHF. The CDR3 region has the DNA TGTGCCAGCAGCAAGGACAGGGAAGGGAGCAATCAGCCCCAGCATTTT.

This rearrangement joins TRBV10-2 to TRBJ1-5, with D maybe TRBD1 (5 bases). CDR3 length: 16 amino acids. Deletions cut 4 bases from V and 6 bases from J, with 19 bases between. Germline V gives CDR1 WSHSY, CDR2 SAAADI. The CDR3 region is CASSGTGTVGGQPQHF. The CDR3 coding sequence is TGCGCCAGCAGTGGTACCGGGACGGTCGGGGGTCAGCCCCAGCATTTT.

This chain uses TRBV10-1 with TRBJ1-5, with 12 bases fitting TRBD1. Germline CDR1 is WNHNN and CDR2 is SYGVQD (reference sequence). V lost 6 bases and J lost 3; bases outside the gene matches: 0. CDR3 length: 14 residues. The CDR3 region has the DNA TGCGCCAGCAGGGGACAGGGGGCCAATCAGCCCCAGCATTTT. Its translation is CASRGQGANQPQHF.

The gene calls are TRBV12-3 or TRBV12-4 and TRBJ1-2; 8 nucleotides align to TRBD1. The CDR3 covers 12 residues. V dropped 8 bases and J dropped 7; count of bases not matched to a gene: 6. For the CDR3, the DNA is TGTGCCAGCGGAGACAGGGGAGGTGGCTACACCTTC. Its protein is CASGDRGGGYTF.

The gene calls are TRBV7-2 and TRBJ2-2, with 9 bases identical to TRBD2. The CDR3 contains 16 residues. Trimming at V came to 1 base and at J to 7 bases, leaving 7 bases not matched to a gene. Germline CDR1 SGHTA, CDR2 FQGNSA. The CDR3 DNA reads TGTGCCAGCAGCTTAGTCGGCGGGGGGGCGCTCGGGGAGCTGTTTTTT. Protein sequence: CASSLVGGGALGELFF.

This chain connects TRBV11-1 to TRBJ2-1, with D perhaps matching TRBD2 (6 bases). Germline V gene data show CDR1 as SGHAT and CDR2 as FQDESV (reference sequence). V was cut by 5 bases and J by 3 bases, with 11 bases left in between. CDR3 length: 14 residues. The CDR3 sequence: CASSGGTVYNEQFF. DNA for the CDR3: TGTGCCAGCAGCGGAGGGACTGTCTACAATGAGCAGTTCTTC.

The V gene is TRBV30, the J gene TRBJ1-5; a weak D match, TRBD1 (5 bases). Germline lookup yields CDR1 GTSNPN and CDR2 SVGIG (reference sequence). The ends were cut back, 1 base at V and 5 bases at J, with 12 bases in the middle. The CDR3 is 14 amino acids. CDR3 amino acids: CAWSGGRDYQPQHF. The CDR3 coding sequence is TGTGCCTGGAGTGGGGGACGGGACTATCAGCCCCAGCATTTT.

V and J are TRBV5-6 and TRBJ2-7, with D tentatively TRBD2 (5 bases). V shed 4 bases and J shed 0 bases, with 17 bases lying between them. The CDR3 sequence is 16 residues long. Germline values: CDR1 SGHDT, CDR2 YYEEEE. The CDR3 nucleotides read TGTGCCAGCAGCCCCAGCGGCTGGGGTTCCTCCTACGAGCAGTACTTC. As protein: CASSPSGWGSSYEQYF. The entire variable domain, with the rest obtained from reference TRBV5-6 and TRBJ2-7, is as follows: DAGVTQSPTHLIKTRGQQVTLRCSPKSGHDTVSWYQQALGQGPQFIFQYYEEEERQRGNFPDRFSGHQFPNYSSELNVNALLLGDSALYLCASSPSGWGSSYEQYFGPGTRLTVT.